Reported below is one T cell receptor (beta chain). Its antigen is still unknown. Next came a second PCR, run for about 6 to 11 cycles, which used a sample-barcoded 5' primer along with a J-beta primer mix. Each CDR3 protein gets one entry after TCRdb re-called the 5' RACE reads with MiXCR. The sample comprises about 1.4 million distinct CDR3 sequences, approximately 59% of which are singletons, and more than 6% rests with the top ten. This specimen comes from a study of blood T cells in healthy people across ages. Study-wide results and caveats: CMV infection status of these donors was not known.

The junction had 5 bases not matched to a gene; V was cut back by 2 bases and J by 4 bases. Germline V lookup: CDR1 DFQATT, CDR2 SNEGSKA (reference sequence). The CDR3 has 13 residues. This receptor was obtained from a man aged 18-30 years in good health. The J gene is TRBJ2-7, the V gene TRBV20-1; 7 bases match TRBD1. Sequencing used blood. CDR3 region: CSARQTGQYEQYF. In DNA, the CDR3 is TGCAGTGCTAGACAAACGGGACAGTACGAGCAGTACTTC.